Shown below are 26 T cell receptor beta chains from a single sample sequenced in a study of blood T cell repertoires in COVID-19. This table comes from immunoSEQ multiplex PCR, and its TCRdb copy is limited to in-frame clones, with some not included. The data contain some 390,000 clones, 75% to 90% of them singletons. Material for sequencing was peripheral blood. The receptors were gathered from a woman aged 35 to 49 with COVID-19, enrolled during active disease.

The J gene is TRBJ1-4, the V gene TRBV28; 9 positions match TRBD1. V lost 3 bases and J lost 5; bases outside the gene matches: 4. CDR3 size: 15 residues. CDR1 is MDHEN, CDR2 SYDVKM, per germline. CDR3 residues: CASSFAGQGNEKLFF. The CDR3 nucleotides read TGTGCCAGCAGTTTCGCGGGACAGGGAAATGAAAAACTGTTTTTT.

The CDR3 coding sequence is TGTGCCAGCAGTCCAAACGGAGGGGTTCAGCCCCAGCATTTT. This translates into CASSPNGGVQPQHF. The chain employs TRBV2 and TRBJ1-5; a weak D match, TRBD1 (5 bases). V dropped 5 bases and J dropped 6 bases, with 14 bases sitting between them. Germline V gene data show CDR1 as SNHLY and CDR2 as FYNNEI. This CDR3 is built from 14 residues.

In this sample, this clone turned up a few times. The V and J genes are TRBV7-2 and TRBJ1-2, with D perhaps matching TRBD1 (6 bases). V lost 5 bases, J lost 5 bases, and 18 bases lay in between. The CDR3 length is 15 residues. The germline V gene encodes CDR1 SGHTA and CDR2 FQGNSA. CDR3 amino acids: CASSPRTELSYGYTF. The CDR3 DNA reads TGTGCCAGCAGCCCGCGGACAGAGCTTTCTTATGGCTACACCTTC. The whole variable domain, remainder taken from reference TRBV7-2 and TRBJ1-2, is GAGVSQSPSNKVTEKGKDVELRCDPISGHTALYWYRQSLGQGLEFLIYFQGNSAPDKSGLPSDRFSAERTGGSVSTLTIQRTQQEDSAVYLCASSPRTELSYGYTFGSGTRLTVV.

This rearrangement joins TRBV6-6 to TRBJ1-2, with TRBD1 matching over 12 bases. The length of the CDR3 is 15 residues. CDR1 is MNHNY and CDR2 is SVGAGI in the germline V gene (reference sequence). V dropped 6 bases and J dropped 2; count of bases not matched to a gene: 4. The CDR3 DNA reads TGTGCCAGCAGCCGGGACAGGGGGCTCAACTATGGCTACACCTTC. It is translated as CASSRDRGLNYGYTF.

This rearrangement joins TRBV6-5 to TRBJ1-5; TRBD1 matches 9 bases. Germline lookup yields CDR1 MNHEY and CDR2 SVGAGI. The CDR3 contains 15 residues. The V gene end was trimmed by 6 bases and the J gene end by 4 bases; junction bases not matched to a gene: 7. The CDR3 loop is CASSPRTGENQPQHF. CDR3 bases: TGTGCCAGCAGCCCCAGGACAGGGGAAAATCAGCCCCAGCATTTT.

The chain recombines TRBV4-3 with TRBJ1-6; a weak D match, TRBD1 (6 bases). With 4 bases removed from V and 9 bases from J, the gap between germline ends came to 22 bases. CDR1 is LGHNA and CDR2 is YSLEER in the germline V gene. The CDR3 spans 17 residues. CDR3 amino acids: CASSPARTGLLPSPLHF. Written as DNA, the CDR3 is TGCGCCAGCAGCCCCGCGCGAACAGGGCTTCTCCCTTCACCCCTCCACTTT.

The chain uses TRBV30 and TRBJ2-4; a possible D gene is TRBD2 (5 bases). The CDR3 spans 11 residues. Trimming took off 5 bases at V and 6 bases at J, with 8 bases between the two ends. Germline CDR1 and CDR2: GTSNPN and SVGIG (reference sequence). The CDR3 nucleotides read TGTGCCTGGGGGGAGAGAAACATTCAGTACTTC. Protein sequence: CAWGERNIQYF.

The V gene is TRBV5-1, the J gene TRBJ2-1; TRBD1 matches at 11 bases. CDR1 is SGHRS, CDR2 YFSETQ, per germline. The CDR3 spans 15 residues. After removal of 4 bases from V and 2 bases from J, the junction contained 2 bases not matched to a gene. CDR3 in DNA: TGCGCCAGCAGCGGGGGACAGGGGGCCTACAATGAGCAGTTCTTC. Protein: CASSGGQGAYNEQFF.

The chain couples TRBV7-2 to TRBJ2-7; possible D gene TRBD1, 6 bases. Trimming left V 5 bases short and J 4 bases short, with 15 bases between. Germline lookup yields CDR1 SGHTA and CDR2 FQGNSA. The CDR3 is made up of 14 amino acids. CDR3 amino acids: CASSPTRDTYEQYF. CDR3 nucleotide sequence: TGTGCCAGCAGCCCTACTCGGGACACTTACGAGCAGTACTTC.

V gene TRBV23-1 combines with J gene TRBJ1-4; tentatively, D is TRBD1 (5 bases). TRBV23-1 is noted as an ORF with a role that remains uncertain. The CDR3 sequence is 15 residues long. The V end was cut by 0 bases, the J end by 6 bases, with 11 bases between. The CDR3 region is CASSQSRKGDEKLFF. CDR3 bases: TGCGCCAGCAGTCAATCGAGGAAAGGGGATGAAAAACTGTTTTTT.

The rearrangement uses TRBV28 and TRBJ1-4; a possible D gene is TRBD1 (5 bases). Germline V gene data show CDR1 as MDHEN and CDR2 as SYDVKM. V was trimmed by 5 bases and J by 8 bases, leaving 18 bases between them. The CDR3 is made up of 15 amino acids. The CDR3 DNA reads as TGTGCCAGCAGTATGTATCGGGGGATAGAGGAAAAACTGTTTTTT. Translated: CASSMYRGIEEKLFF.

This clone has a single count. The genes are TRBV29-1 and TRBJ1-1; no firm D call. V gave up 2 bases and J gave up 1 base, with 8 bases separating them. The CDR3 is 13 residues long. CDR1 is SQVTM, CDR2 ANQGSEA, per germline. In DNA, the CDR3 is TGCAGCGTTGAAAGTCCGCGGAACACTGAAGCTTTCTTT. Its protein is CSVESPRNTEAFF.

V gene TRBV19 combines with J gene TRBJ1-3; D perhaps matches TRBD1 (5 bases). Germline CDR1 reads LNHDA; CDR2 reads SQIVND (reference sequence). There are 13 residues in the CDR3. Deletions cut 6 bases from V and 0 bases from J, with 6 bases between. The CDR3 reads CASRDTSGNTIYF. As DNA, the CDR3 is TGTGCCAGTAGGGACACCTCTGGAAACACCATATATTTT.

V gene TRBV12-5 combines with J gene TRBJ1-5, with 7 bases that match TRBD1. Germline assignment: CDR1 LGHNT and CDR2 FRNRAP. The CDR3 loop spans 14 amino acids. V shed 6 bases, J shed 3 bases, and the junction held 5 bases outside the gene matches. As DNA, the CDR3 is TGTGCTAGTGGATCAGGGGGTAACAATCAGCCCCAGCATTTT. Amino acids: CASGSGGNNQPQHF. The complete variable domain, with remaining parts taken from reference TRBV12-5 and TRBJ1-5, reads DARVTQTPRHKVTEMGQEVTMRCQPILGHNTVFWYRQTMMQGLELLAYFRNRAPLDDSGMPKDRFSAEMPDATLATLKIQPSEPRDSAVYFCASGSGGNNQPQHFGDGTRLSIL.

V usage is TRBV20-1 and J usage is TRBJ1-2, with D unclear. In germline, CDR1 is DFQATT, CDR2 SNEGSKA (reference sequence). Trimming left V 3 bases short and J 6 bases short, with 5 bases between. The CDR3 consists of 10 residues. CDR3 amino acids: CSASEDGYTF. The CDR3 nucleotides read TGCAGTGCTAGCGAGGATGGCTACACCTTC.

The V call is TRBV13, the J call TRBJ1-1; TRBD1 is a possible D gene (6 bases). This CDR3 is built from 13 residues. CDR1 and CDR2 (germline): PRHDT, FYEKMQ (reference sequence). V shed 4 bases and J shed 6 bases, with 12 bases lying between them. CDR3 sequence: CASSYRERAEAFF. The CDR3 DNA follows: TGTGCCAGCAGCTACAGGGAAAGGGCTGAAGCTTTCTTT.

V gene TRBV28 combines with J gene TRBJ1-5; 7 bases match TRBD1. Germline V gene lookup returns CDR1 MDHEN and CDR2 SYDVKM. The J segment lost 7 bases and the V segment lost 8 bases, leaving 14 bases of the junction unmatched. The length of the CDR3 is 15 residues. The CDR3, as DNA: TGTGCCAGCGGCTTAGGGGGCGCGGGGAGCCAGCCCCAGCATTTT. Translated, it gives CASGLGGAGSQPQHF.

The V gene is TRBV7-8, the J gene TRBJ2-7; unclear D gene. Germline V gives CDR1 SGHVS, CDR2 FQNEAQ. The CDR3 totals 14 residues. V was shortened by 3 bases and J by 1 base, with 10 bases between the two germline ends. The DNA for the CDR3 is TGTGCCAGCAGCTTTTTAGCAGAGTCCTACGAGCAGTACTTC. Translated, it gives CASSFLAESYEQYF.

This rearrangement joins TRBV11-2 to TRBJ2-1; D is possibly TRBD2 (6 bases). The CDR3 totals 14 residues. Trimming left V 5 bases short and J 5 bases short, with 13 bases between. Germline V gives CDR1 SGHAT, CDR2 FQNNGV. The CDR3 is CASSLSWTNNEQFF. CDR3 nucleotide sequence: TGTGCCAGCAGCCTTAGCTGGACTAACAATGAGCAGTTCTTC.

V usage is TRBV28 and J usage is TRBJ2-7; 11 bases agree with TRBD1. J was trimmed by 3 bases and V by 6 bases; bases with no gene match: 13. CDR3 size: 17 residues. The V gene's germline CDR1 is MDHEN and CDR2 SYDVKM. CDR3 nucleotides: TGTGCCAGCAGGCGGGTTGGACAGGGGGCAGGTCTCTACGAGCAGTACTTC. Translated: CASRRVGQGAGLYEQYF.

The chain has TRBV7-3 and TRBJ2-1; D is perhaps TRBD2 (5 bases). CDR1 and CDR2 (germline): SGHTA, FQGTGA. The V gene lost 5 bases and the J gene lost 4 bases, with 15 bases spanning the gap. This CDR3 contains 15 residues. CDR3 region: CASSLGSGGYNEQFF. In nucleotides, the CDR3 is TGTGCCAGCAGCCTAGGGAGCGGCGGATACAATGAGCAGTTCTTC.

This chain links TRBV19 with TRBJ1-1; D is undetermined. Germline values: CDR1 LNHDA, CDR2 SQIVND (reference sequence). V gave up 1 base and J gave up 10 bases, with 16 bases separating them. The CDR3 contains 14 residues. Here the CDR3 DNA reads TGTGCCAGTAGTATAGCTGGACCTCCTCGGGGAGCTTTCTTT. Residues: CASSIAGPPRGAFF. Together with reference TRBV19 and TRBJ1-1, the CDR3 gives the full variable domain: DGGITQSPKYLFRKEGQNVTLSCEQNLNHDAMYWYRQDPGQGLRLIYYSQIVNDFQKGDIAEGYSVSREKKESFPLTVTSAQKNPTAFYLCASSIAGPPRGAFFGQGTRLTVV.

V and J are TRBV6-2 or TRBV6-3 and TRBJ2-3, with TRBD1 matching 8 bases. After removal of 1 base from V and 3 bases from J, the junction contained 0 bases not matched to a gene. Germline CDR1 reads MNHEY; CDR2 reads SVGEGT. This CDR3 contains 14 residues. The CDR3 spells CASSYWTGTDTQYF. CDR3 nucleotides: TGTGCCAGCAGTTACTGGACAGGGACAGATACGCAGTATTTT.

V gene TRBV5-8 combines with J gene TRBJ1-1, with 10 bases fitting TRBD1. J was trimmed by 1 base and V by 2 bases; bases with no gene match: 5. This CDR3 region has 16 residues. Germline V gives CDR1 SGHTS, CDR2 YDEGEE. This CDR3 is CASSFPTGGPNTEAFF. Written as DNA, the CDR3 is TGTGCCAGCAGCTTCCCGACAGGGGGCCCGAACACTGAAGCTTTCTTT.

CDR3 sequence reads: CASRGTSGRGPNIQYF. The CDR3 DNA is TGTGCCAGCAGGGGGACTAGCGGGAGGGGTCCGAACATTCAGTACTTC. The chain carries TRBV28 and TRBJ2-4; TRBD2 matches at 16 bases. The germline gives CDR1 MDHEN, CDR2 SYDVKM. Trimming took 6 bases from V and 7 from J; bases not matched to a gene: 6. This CDR3 contains 16 residues.

The V and J genes are TRBV3-1 (or the pseudogene TRBV3-2) and TRBJ2-1; 8 nucleotides match TRBD2. The CDR3 totals 15 residues. The ends lost 2 bases at V and 4 bases at J; junction bases unmatched: 4. Germline loops: CDR1 LGHDT, CDR2 YNNKEL (reference sequence). The CDR3 reads CASSQTGLDYNEQFF. The CDR3 DNA reads as TGTGCCAGCAGCCAAACGGGACTAGATTACAATGAGCAGTTCTTC.